The rows below give T cell receptor beta chains drawn from one sample of a study of CD8 T cells in Susac syndrome. A single record per CDR3 protein comes from TCRdb applying MiXCR to the immunoSEQ multiplex PCR reads. The sample shows about 300,000 distinct CDR3 sequences, around 91% of them seen only once. Sequencing was carried out using CD8+ T cells from PBMCs. Receptors originate from a human donor with multiple sclerosis. Both conserved end residues are part of each CDR3. Fields, in order: D gene, V gene, J gene, clone size, CDR3 protein, CDR3 DNA. D genes are given only for firm matches. Some rows have no size entry. The others give once, few or many, or a class for an expanded clone.

D: .
V: TRBV3-1
J: TRBJ1-1
size: .
CDR3: CASSQSGTEAFF
DNA: TGTGCCAGCAGCCAATCCGGGACTGAAGCTTTCTTT

D: .
V: TRBV30
J: TRBJ2-1
size: .
CDR3: CAWSAVGLGNEQFF
DNA: TGTGCCTGGAGTGCCGTAGGGCTCGGCAATGAGCAGTTCTTC

D: .
V: TRBV28
J: TRBJ1-4
size: .
CDR3: CASSLTGSREKLFF
DNA: TGTGCCAGCAGTTTGACAGGCTCCAGGGAAAAACTGTTTTTT

D: .
V: TRBV27
J: TRBJ2-7
size: few
CDR3: CASSLLGNEQYF
DNA: TGTGCCAGCAGTTTATTGGGGAACGAGCAGTACTTC

D: .
V: TRBV27
J: TRBJ1-2
size: .
CDR3: CASSLGRRYGYTF
DNA: TGTGCCAGCAGTTTAGGGAGGAGGTATGGCTACACCTTC

D: TRBD1
V: TRBV7-8
J: TRBJ1-5
size: .
CDR3: CASKGAASNQPQHF
DNA: TGTGCCAGCAAGGGGGCAGCAAGCAATCAGCCCCAGCATTTT

D: .
V: TRBV11-2
J: TRBJ2-3
size: once
CDR3: CASSSARGSASTDTQYF
DNA: TGTGCCAGCAGCTCAGCCCGGGGGAGTGCTAGCACAGATACGCAGTATTTT

D: .
V: TRBV7-9
J: TRBJ2-5
size: .
CDR3: CASSLVQGRETQYF
DNA: TGTGCCAGCAGCTTAGTCCAGGGACGGGAGACCCAGTACTTC

D: TRBD1
V: TRBV20-1
J: TRBJ2-3
size: .
CDR3: CKEGAMATDTQYF
DNA: TGCAAAGAGGGGGCCATGGCAACAGATACGCAGTATTTT

D: .
V: TRBV4-3
J: TRBJ2-2
size: .
CDR3: CASSQDQSYTGELFF
DNA: TGCGCCAGCAGCCAAGATCAAAGCTACACCGGGGAGCTGTTTTTT

D: .
V: TRBV4-3
J: TRBJ1-1
size: .
CDR3: CASSQDRQWGTEAFF
DNA: TGCGCCAGCAGCCAAGATAGACAGTGGGGCACTGAAGCTTTCTTT

D: .
V: TRBV20-1
J: TRBJ2-2
size: .
CDR3: CSAMGKNTGELFF
DNA: TGCAGTGCTATGGGGAAGAACACCGGGGAGCTGTTTTTT

D: .
V: TRBV4-1
J: TRBJ2-2
size: few
CDR3: CASSLDSERQNTGELFF
DNA: TGCGCCAGCAGCCTGGATTCGGAGAGACAAAACACCGGGGAGCTGTTTTTT

D: TRBD2
V: TRBV20-1
J: TRBJ2-1
size: .
CDR3: CSATSTGTSGNEQFF
DNA: TGCAGTGCTACATCTACCGGGACTAGTGGCAATGAGCAGTTCTTC

D: TRBD1
V: TRBV11-2
J: TRBJ2-5
size: .
CDR3: CASSFYRDREETQYF
DNA: TGTGCCAGCAGCTTTTACCGGGACAGGGAAGAGACCCAGTACTTC

D: .
V: TRBV7-2
J: TRBJ2-7
size: .
CDR3: CASSLLDGVSYEQYF
DNA: TGTGCCAGCAGCTTATTGGACGGAGTATCCTACGAGCAGTACTTC

D: TRBD2
V: TRBV6-4
J: TRBJ2-3
size: .
CDR3: CASSGVAGGPDTQYF
DNA: TGTGCCAGCAGTGGTGTAGCGGGGGGGCCGGATACGCAGTATTTT

D: TRBD1
V: TRBV6-8
J: TRBJ1-1
size: .
CDR3: CASRENPGQARNTEAFF
DNA: TGTGCCAGCAGGGAAAATCCGGGACAGGCCAGGAACACTGAAGCTTTCTTT

D: .
V: TRBV5-5
J: TRBJ2-2
size: .
CDR3: CASSTRRDKGTGELFF
DNA: TGTGCCAGCAGCACCCGCCGGGACAAGGGCACCGGGGAGCTGTTTTTT

D: TRBD2
V: TRBV4-3
J: TRBJ2-7
size: .
CDR3: CASSQDLGGGSYEQYF
DNA: TGCGCCAGCAGCCAAGATCTCGGCGGGGGCTCCTACGAGCAGTACTTC

D: .
V: TRBV7-8
J: TRBJ2-5
size: once
CDR3: CASSLVVVEPQETQYF
DNA: TGTGCCAGCAGCTTAGTCGTTGTCGAGCCCCAAGAGACCCAGTACTTC

D: .
V: TRBV6-2/TRBV6-3
J: TRBJ2-7
size: .
CDR3: CASRPNGGYEQYF
DNA: TGTGCCAGCAGACCTAATGGGGGGTACGAGCAGTACTTC

D: .
V: TRBV9
J: TRBJ2-7
size: .
CDR3: CASNSGESAYEQYF
DNA: TGTGCCAGTAATTCGGGGGAGTCGGCCTACGAGCAGTACTTC

D: .
V: TRBV7-2
J: TRBJ1-1
size: few
CDR3: CASSFWGAEAFF
DNA: TGTGCCAGCAGCTTCTGGGGGGCTGAAGCTTTCTTT

D: .
V: TRBV13
J: TRBJ2-7
size: .
CDR3: CASKGTKSPYEQYF
DNA: TGTGCCAGCAAAGGCACCAAATCCCCCTACGAGCAGTACTTC

D: TRBD2
V: TRBV10-3
J: TRBJ2-5
size: .
CDR3: CAISESRTRKETQYF
DNA: TGTGCCATCAGTGAGTCGCGGACTAGAAAAGAGACCCAGTACTTC

D: .
V: TRBV27
J: TRBJ1-5
size: .
CDR3: CASGWGDQPQHF
DNA: TGTGCCAGCGGTTGGGGGGATCAGCCCCAGCATTTT